What follows describes a single T cell receptor beta chain. What it binds is not known. This sample stems from a study of blood T cells in healthy people across ages. The V and J ends lost 5 bases and 4 bases respectively, with 20 bases between them. The CDR3 covers 16 residues. Per germline, CDR1 LGHDT and CDR2 YNNKEL (reference sequence). Then a second PCR, running roughly 7 to 11 cycles, was carried out with a sample-barcoded 5' primer and a J-beta primer mix. TCRdb analysed the 5' RACE reads with MiXCR anew, one entry per CDR3 protein. Altogether about 1.8 million distinct CDR3 sequences are present, around half being singletons, with the ten largest covering around 2.1%. Study-level findings and limits: Since the PBMCs were unsorted, naive and antigen-experienced cells could not be conclusively compared.

This receptor was obtained from a middle-aged woman in good health. The genes are TRBV3-1 and TRBJ1-2, with D possibly being TRBD1 (5 bases). The sample comprised blood. The CDR3 is CASSRGGAGLGYGYTF. The CDR3 nucleotides read TGTGCCAGCAGCAGAGGCGGGGCAGGGTTGGGCTATGGCTACACCTTC.